Listed below are T cell receptor beta chains from one sample, sequenced in a study of T cell changes during pregnancy in multiple sclerosis. Sequenced by immunoSEQ multiplex PCR; TCRdb stores in-frame clones only, minus some. The sample shows roughly 50,000 clones, around 92% of them seen only once. The sample was peripheral blood, taken after pregnancy. Every receptor here comes from a female donor in good health, enrolled as a control in a pregnancy study. CDR3s include the opening cysteine and the closing phenylalanine or tryptophan. The D gene is left open where the match is weak. Size values are once, few and many counts, or a class for expanded clones, and some rows have none.

size	D	V	J	DNA	CDR3
once	TRBD2	TRBV5-1	TRBJ2-1	TGCGCCAGCAGCTTGGTGGGGACTAGCGGATCCTACAATGAGCAGTTCTTC	CASSLVGTSGSYNEQFF
few	TRBD1	TRBV4-2	TRBJ1-4	TGTGCCAGCAGCCAAGAGGGGACAGAGAATGAAAAACTGTTTTTT	CASSQEGTENEKLFF
NA	NA	TRBV27	TRBJ1-1	TGTGCCAGCAGGGTGAATGGGTACGGAGGCACTGAAGCTTTCTTT	CASRVNGYGGTEAFF
once	NA	TRBV9	TRBJ1-2	TGTGCCAGCAGCGTAGGTCGGGCTAACTATGGCTACACCTTC	CASSVGRANYGYTF
NA	TRBD1	TRBV7-8	TRBJ1-2	TGTGCCAGCAGCTTTAGGACAGGGCCCTCGGGGGGCTACACCTTC	CASSFRTGPSGGYTF
NA	NA	TRBV11-2	TRBJ2-7	TGTGCCAGCAGCTTAGATCCGGGTAGCTCCTACGAGCAGTACTTC	CASSLDPGSSYEQYF
NA	TRBD1	TRBV23-1	TRBJ2-1	TGCGCCACGGACAGGGTTTCGAATGAGCAGTTCTTC	CATDRVSNEQFF
NA	TRBD2	TRBV10-3	TRBJ2-3	TGTGCCATCAGTGCCCTCCTTAGCGGGGGCACAGATACGCAGTATTTT	CAISALLSGGTDTQYF
NA	TRBD1	TRBV4-3	TRBJ2-3	TGCGCCAGCAGCCAAGACCAGACAGGGGCAGATACGCAGTATTTT	CASSQDQTGADTQYF
NA	TRBD2	TRBV7-2	TRBJ2-5	TGTGCCAGCAGCCCGCGGACTAGCGGGGGAGTAGAGACCCAGTACTTC	CASSPRTSGGVETQYF
NA	TRBD2	TRBV2	TRBJ2-3	TGTGCCAGCTCCCAGGAGGCTAGCGGGGGAGACGTTACGCAGTATTTT	CASSQEASGGDVTQYF
NA	NA	TRBV7-8	TRBJ1-6	TGTGCCAGCAGCCTCGTGTCGCCCAGGGAAAATTCACCCCTCCACTTT	CASSLVSPRENSPLHF
NA	NA	TRBV6-5	TRBJ1-5	TGTGCCAGCAGTTACTCGCCGGGACGGGGGGATCAGCCCCAGCATTTT	CASSYSPGRGDQPQHF
NA	TRBD1	TRBV27	TRBJ2-7	TGTGCCAGCGGAGAGACGGGACAGGGGGCATTCGAGCAGTACTTC	CASGETGQGAFEQYF
NA	NA	TRBV4-2	TRBJ2-2	TGTGCCAGCAGCCACCGCCGGGGAACGGACGGCACCGGGGAGCTGTTTTTT	CASSHRRGTDGTGELFF
NA	NA	TRBV4-1	TRBJ2-7	TGCGCCAGCAGCCAAGATTTGGCAGCCTTAGGGGGCGAGCAGTACTTC	CASSQDLAALGGEQYF
NA	TRBD1	TRBV28	TRBJ1-1	TGTGCCAGCAGTCCTCCCGGGACAGTAGATGAAGCTTTCTTT	CASSPPGTVDEAFF